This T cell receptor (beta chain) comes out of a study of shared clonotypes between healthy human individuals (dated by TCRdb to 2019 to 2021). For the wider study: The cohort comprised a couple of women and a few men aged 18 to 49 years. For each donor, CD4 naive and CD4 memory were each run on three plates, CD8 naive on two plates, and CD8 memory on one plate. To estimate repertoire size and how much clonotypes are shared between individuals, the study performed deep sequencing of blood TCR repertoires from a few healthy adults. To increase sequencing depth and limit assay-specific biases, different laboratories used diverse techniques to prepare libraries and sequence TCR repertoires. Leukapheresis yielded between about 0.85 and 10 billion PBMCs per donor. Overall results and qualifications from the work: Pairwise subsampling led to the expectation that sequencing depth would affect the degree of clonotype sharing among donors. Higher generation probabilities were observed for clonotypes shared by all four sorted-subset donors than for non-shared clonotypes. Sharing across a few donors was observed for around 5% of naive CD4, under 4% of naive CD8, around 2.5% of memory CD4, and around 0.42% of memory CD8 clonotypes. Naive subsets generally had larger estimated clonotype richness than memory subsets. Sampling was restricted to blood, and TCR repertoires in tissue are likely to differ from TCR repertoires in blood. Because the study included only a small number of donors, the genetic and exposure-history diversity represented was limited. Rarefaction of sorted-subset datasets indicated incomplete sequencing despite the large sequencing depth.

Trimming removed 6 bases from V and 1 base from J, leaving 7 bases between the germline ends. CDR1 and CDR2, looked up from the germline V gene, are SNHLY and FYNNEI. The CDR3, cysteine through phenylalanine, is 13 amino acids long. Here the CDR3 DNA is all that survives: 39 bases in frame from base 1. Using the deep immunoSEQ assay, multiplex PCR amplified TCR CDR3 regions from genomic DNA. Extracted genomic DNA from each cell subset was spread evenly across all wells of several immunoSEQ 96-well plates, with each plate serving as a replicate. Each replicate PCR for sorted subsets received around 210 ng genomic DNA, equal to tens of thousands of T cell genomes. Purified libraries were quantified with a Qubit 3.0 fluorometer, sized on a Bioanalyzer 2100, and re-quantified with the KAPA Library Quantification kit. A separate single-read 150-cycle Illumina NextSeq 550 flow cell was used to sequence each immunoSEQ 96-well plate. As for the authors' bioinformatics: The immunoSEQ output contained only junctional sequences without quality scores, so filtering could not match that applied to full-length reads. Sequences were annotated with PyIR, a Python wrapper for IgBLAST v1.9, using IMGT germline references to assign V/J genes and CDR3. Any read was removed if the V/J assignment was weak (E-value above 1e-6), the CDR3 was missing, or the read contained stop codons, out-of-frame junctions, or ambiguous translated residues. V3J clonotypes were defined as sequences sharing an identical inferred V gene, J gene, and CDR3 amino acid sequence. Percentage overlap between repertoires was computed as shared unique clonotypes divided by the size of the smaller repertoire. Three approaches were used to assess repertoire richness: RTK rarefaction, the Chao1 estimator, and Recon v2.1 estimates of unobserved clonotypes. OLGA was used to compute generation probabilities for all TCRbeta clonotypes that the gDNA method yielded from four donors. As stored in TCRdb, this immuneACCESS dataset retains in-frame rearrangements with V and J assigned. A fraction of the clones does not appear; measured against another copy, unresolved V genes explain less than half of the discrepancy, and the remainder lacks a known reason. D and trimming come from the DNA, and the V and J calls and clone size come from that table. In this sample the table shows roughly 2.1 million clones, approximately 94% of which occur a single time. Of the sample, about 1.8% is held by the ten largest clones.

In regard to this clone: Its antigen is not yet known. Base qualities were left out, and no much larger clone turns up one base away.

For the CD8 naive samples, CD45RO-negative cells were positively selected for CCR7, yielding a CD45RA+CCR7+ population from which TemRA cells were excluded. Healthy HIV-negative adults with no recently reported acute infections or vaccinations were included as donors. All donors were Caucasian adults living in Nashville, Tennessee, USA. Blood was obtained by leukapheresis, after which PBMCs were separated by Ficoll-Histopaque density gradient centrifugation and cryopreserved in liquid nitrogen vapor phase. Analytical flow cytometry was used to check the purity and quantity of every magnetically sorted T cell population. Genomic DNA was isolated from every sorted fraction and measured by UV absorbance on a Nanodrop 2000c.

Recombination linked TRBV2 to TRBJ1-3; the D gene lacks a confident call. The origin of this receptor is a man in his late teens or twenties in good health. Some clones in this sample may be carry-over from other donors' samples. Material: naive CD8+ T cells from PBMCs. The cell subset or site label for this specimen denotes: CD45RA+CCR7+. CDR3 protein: CASRPLSGNTIYF. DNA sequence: TGTGCCAGCAGGCCCCTATCTGGAAACACCATATATTTT. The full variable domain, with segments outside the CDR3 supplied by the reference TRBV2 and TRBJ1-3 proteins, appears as EPEVTQTPSHQVTQMGQEVILRCVPISNHLYFYWYRQILGQKVEFLVSFYNNEISEKSEIFDDQFSVERPDGSNFTLKIRSTKLEDSAMYFCASRPLSGNTIYFGEGSWLTVV.